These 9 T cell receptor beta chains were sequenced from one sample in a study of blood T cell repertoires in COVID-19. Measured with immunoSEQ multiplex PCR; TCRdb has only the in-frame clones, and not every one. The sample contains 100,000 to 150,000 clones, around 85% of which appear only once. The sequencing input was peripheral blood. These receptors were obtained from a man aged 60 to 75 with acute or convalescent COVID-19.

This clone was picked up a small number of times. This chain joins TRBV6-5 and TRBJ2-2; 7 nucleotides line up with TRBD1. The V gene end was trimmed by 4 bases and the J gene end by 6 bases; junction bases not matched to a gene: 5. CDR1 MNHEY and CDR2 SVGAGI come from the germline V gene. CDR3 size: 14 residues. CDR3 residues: CASSWNRGSGELFF. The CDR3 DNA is TGTGCCAGCAGTTGGAACAGGGGATCCGGGGAGCTGTTTTTT.

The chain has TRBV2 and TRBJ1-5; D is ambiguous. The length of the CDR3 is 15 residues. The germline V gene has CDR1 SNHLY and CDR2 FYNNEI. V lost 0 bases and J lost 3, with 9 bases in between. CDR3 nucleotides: TGTGCCAGCAGTGAAGCAGGAGGCCCCAATCAGCCCCAGCATTTT. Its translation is CASSEAGGPNQPQHF.

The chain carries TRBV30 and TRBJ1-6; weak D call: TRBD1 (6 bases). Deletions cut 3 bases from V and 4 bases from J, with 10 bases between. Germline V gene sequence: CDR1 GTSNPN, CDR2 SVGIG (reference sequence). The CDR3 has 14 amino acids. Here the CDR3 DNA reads TGTGCCTGGAGCGTAGGACAGTATAATTCACCCCTCCACTTT. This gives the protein CAWSVGQYNSPLHF.

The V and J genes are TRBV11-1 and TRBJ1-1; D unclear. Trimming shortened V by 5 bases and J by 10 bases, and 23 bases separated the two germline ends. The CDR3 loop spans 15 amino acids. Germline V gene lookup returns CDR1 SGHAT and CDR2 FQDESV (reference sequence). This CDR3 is CASSPSQIDLPAAFF. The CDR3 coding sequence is TGTGCCAGCAGCCCTAGCCAGATTGATCTCCCGGCAGCTTTCTTT.

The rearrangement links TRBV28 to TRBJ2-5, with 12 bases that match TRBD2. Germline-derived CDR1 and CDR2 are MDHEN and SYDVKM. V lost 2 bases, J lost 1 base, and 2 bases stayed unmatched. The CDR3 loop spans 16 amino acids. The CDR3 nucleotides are TGTGCCAGCAGTTTACTAGCGGGAGGGCTCCAAGAGACCCAGTACTTC. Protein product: CASSLLAGGLQETQYF.

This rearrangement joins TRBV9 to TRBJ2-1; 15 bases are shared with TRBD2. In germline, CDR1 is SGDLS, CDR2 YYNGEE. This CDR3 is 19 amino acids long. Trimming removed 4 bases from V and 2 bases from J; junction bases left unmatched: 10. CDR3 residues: CASSYGLAGGSIPYNEQFF. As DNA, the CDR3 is TGTGCCAGCAGCTACGGACTAGCGGGAGGGTCAATCCCCTACAATGAGCAGTTCTTC.

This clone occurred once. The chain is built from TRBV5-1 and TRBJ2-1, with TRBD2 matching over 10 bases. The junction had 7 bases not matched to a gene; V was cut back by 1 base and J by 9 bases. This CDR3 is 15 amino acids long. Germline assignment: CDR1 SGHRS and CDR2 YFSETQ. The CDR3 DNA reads TGCGCCAGCAGCTTGAGGACTAGCGGCTTGGGTGAGCAGTTCTTC. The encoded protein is CASSLRTSGLGEQFF.

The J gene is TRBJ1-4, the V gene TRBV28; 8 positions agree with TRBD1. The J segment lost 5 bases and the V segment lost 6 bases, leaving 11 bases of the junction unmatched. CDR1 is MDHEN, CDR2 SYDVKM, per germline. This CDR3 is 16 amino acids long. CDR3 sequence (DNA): TGTGCCAGCAGCTCGAGGTCGACAGGGGTAAATGAAAAACTGTTTTTT. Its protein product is CASSSRSTGVNEKLFF.

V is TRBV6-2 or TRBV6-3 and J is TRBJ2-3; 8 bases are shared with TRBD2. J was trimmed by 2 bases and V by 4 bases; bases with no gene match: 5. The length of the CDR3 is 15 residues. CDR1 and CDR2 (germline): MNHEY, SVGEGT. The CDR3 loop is CASSSRREVTDTQYF. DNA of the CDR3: TGTGCCAGCAGTTCACGGCGGGAGGTCACAGATACGCAGTATTTT.